This T cell receptor (beta chain) was identified in a study of cytomegalovirus exposure and HLA in healthy donors. This PCR relied on a set of 60 Vbeta primers and 13 Jbeta primers. The protocol was immunoSEQ multiplex PCR, while the TCRdb copy is restricted to in-frame clones and leaves out a portion. The sample yields 150,000 to 200,000 clones, around 79% seen once. CDR3 length equals 16 residues. The V end was cut by 3 bases, the J end by 1 base, with 15 bases between. Germline CDR1 and CDR2: LNHDA and SQIVND (reference sequence). What was sequenced was PBMCs. This TCR was sampled from a woman in her twenties or thirties in good health and CMV-seropositive. The J gene is TRBJ1-1, the V gene TRBV19; TRBD1 is a possible D gene (5 bases). The CDR3 loop reads CASSIGGIRSNTEAFF. The CDR3 region has the DNA TGTGCCAGTAGTATCGGGGGGATCAGATCGAACACTGAAGCTTTCTTT.